Detailed here is one T cell receptor beta chain. Its specific antigen is unknown. The sample holds no much larger clone one base away, and base qualities are not on file. Ficoll-Paque density gradient centrifugation was used to isolate PBMCs. The data originate from a study of T-cell memory formation after mild COVID-19 (TCRdb year 2021). General notes on the study: TCR sequence clusters from the two donors were found to be largely donor specific. In a couple of donors, T-cell clones that expanded and contracted after mild COVID-19 were tracked by sequencing TCRalpha and TCRbeta repertoires over time. The cohort was made up of two young adult volunteers, one female and one male, who were previously healthy.

The research as a whole found: From day 15 to 85, contracting clones showed balanced CD4/CD8 phenotypes, whereas a second wave of clones that expanded from day 15 to 37 leaned towards CD4+. SARS-CoV-2 specificity of the second-wave clones peaking on day 37 was not confirmed. Contracting CD4+ clones were located mainly in the CM and EM memory subsets, whereas CD8+ clones were found to be enriched in EMRA. The study included only two mild cases, and larger cohorts that include severe cases with pre-infection samples were judged to be necessary. Some responding clones were detected in pre-infection memory, which suggested that pre-existing cross-reactive memory T cells had joined the SARS-CoV-2 response.

Taken from the germline V gene, the CDR1 and CDR2 loops are SGHNT and YENEEA. The CDR3 spans 15 residues, from the cysteine through the phenylalanine. Only the CDR3 DNA is retained, 45 bases long and in frame from the first base. The germline ends are 12 bases apart after V is trimmed by 3 bases and J by 2 bases. The instrument given in TCRdb is Illumina NovaSeq 6000. cDNA libraries for TCRalpha and TCRbeta were prepared by 5'RACE using constant-segment primers, with sample barcodes and unique molecular identifiers added. RNA was extracted from every sample with Trizol reagent. Libraries were amplified in two PCR steps, with a second sample barcode and Illumina TruSeq adapters added in the second step. Libraries were sequenced on an Illumina NovaSeq with 2 x 150 bp paired-end reads. The study's own analysis went as follows. The reads were demultiplexed and collapsed into UMI-guided consensus sequences using migec v1.2.7. Using mixcr v2.1.11, UMI consensuses were aligned to TRA and TRB V and J templates and then assembled into clonotypes. A clonotype was counted as expanded or contracted only if both edgeR and NoisET called the change significant, with noise models trained on biological replicates. edgeR calls used a false discovery rate-adjusted p below 0.01 and a log2 fold-change threshold of 1. As an exploratory analysis of dynamics, max-normalized trajectories of the 1000 most abundant clonotypes were examined by PCA with hierarchical clustering. Separately sequenced CD4+ and CD8+ repertoires were used to assign the CD4 or CD8 phenotype of responding clones. TCRdb applied fastp at Q25 and MiXCR to the public reads, then kept only in-frame beta chains. Each entry is one CDR3 protein sequence, shown with its most common DNA and genes. TCRdb, not the authors, supplied the V and J calls. The sample table records 190,000 or so distinct CDR3 sequences; 20% to 25% of these occur just once. The ten largest account for under 25% of the sample.

This receptor was identified in an adult woman who had mild COVID-19 (a few samples of this study predate the infection). The sample titles of this study are shuffled in the database, so cell type and time point are left out; the donor was told from shared clones. Sequences were obtained from PBMCs or a T cell subset sorted from them (not recorded which). This sequence uses TRBV11-3 and TRBJ2-3, with no reliable assignment of the D segment. For the CDR3, the sequence is CASSFGQSNTDTQYF. At the DNA level, the sequence is TGTGCCAGCAGCTTCGGGCAGTCTAACACAGATACGCAGTATTTT. The full variable domain, completed from the reference TRBV11-3 and TRBJ2-3 proteins outside the CDR3, reads EAGVVQSPRYKIIEKKQPVAFWCNPISGHNTLYWYLQNLGQGPELLIRYENEEAVDDSQLPKDRFSAERLKGVDSTLKIQPAELGDSAVYLCASSFGQSNTDTQYFGPGTRLTVL.